This TCR beta chain was recorded in a study of T cell responses to AZD1222 COVID-19 vaccine. Whole-study context: Pooled samples include second doses given at about 4 or 12 weeks.

The CDR3 runs 15 residues. CDR1 is SGDLS, CDR2 YYNGEE, per germline. Trimming stripped 2 bases from V and 6 bases from J, with 15 bases between. Some clones are missing from TCRdb's copy, which holds only in-frame ones; the method was immunoSEQ multiplex PCR. The table lists over 150,000 clones, roughly 90% of them singletons. This chain connects TRBV9 to TRBJ2-1; D is unresolved. The sequencing used peripheral blood, collected on day 0 of AZD1222 vaccination. This receptor was identified in an adult in good health. The CDR3 region has the DNA TGTGCCAGCAGCGTTTCCATCGGGCAGTTCAATGAGCAGTTCTTC. Its protein product is CASSVSIGQFNEQFF.